Listed below are T cell receptor beta chains from one sample, sequenced in a study of blood T cell repertoires in COVID-19. The method was immunoSEQ multiplex PCR; TCRdb's version includes in-frame clones alone and lacks a portion of them. The sample lists 95,000 to 150,000 clones; 87% were seen once. Sample: peripheral blood. These receptors all come from a woman aged 50 to 60 with acute or convalescent COVID-19. Both conserved end residues are part of each CDR3. A D gene is named only where the DNA matches it firmly. Clone size is given for some rows only: seen once, a few or many times, or a class if the clone is expanded.

D gene	V gene	J gene	clone size	CDR3 DNA	CDR3 protein
TRBD1	TRBV2	TRBJ1-2	NA	TGTGCCAGCATCACCGACAGGGAATATGGCTACACCTTC	CASITDREYGYTF
TRBD1	TRBV19	TRBJ1-2	NA	TGTGCCAGTAGTATCACCTTAGGGACAGCAAACTATGGCTACACCTTC	CASSITLGTANYGYTF
TRBD2	TRBV6-1	TRBJ2-1	NA	TGTGCCAGCAGTGAGACTAGCGGGAGACGTAATGAGCAGTTCTTC	CASSETSGRRNEQFF
TRBD1	TRBV5-4	TRBJ2-1	NA	TGTGCCAGCAGCTACAACAGGGGCGGCAACTACAATGAGCAGTTCTTC	CASSYNRGGNYNEQFF
NA	TRBV23-1	TRBJ2-2	NA	TGCGCCAGCAGAAGCTCCAGGGGTTCCTCGAACCGGGAGCTGTTTTTT	CASRSSRGSSNRELFF
NA	TRBV9	TRBJ2-7	once	TGTGCCAGCAGCCCCCATGAAGGGGGGGGCTCCTACGAGCAGTACTTC	CASSPHEGGGSYEQYF
TRBD1	TRBV5-1	TRBJ2-2	NA	TGCGCCAGCATGACAACAGGGGGCACCGGGGAGCTGTTTTTT	CASMTTGGTGELFF
TRBD1	TRBV4-2	TRBJ1-4	NA	TGTGCCAGCAGCCAACAGGGACAGGTTTTGAAAAAACTGTTTTTT	CASSQQGQVLKKLFF
NA	TRBV7-8	TRBJ1-1	NA	TGTGCCAGCAGCCCCCGGGAGTGGAACACTGAAGCTTTCTTT	CASSPREWNTEAFF
TRBD1	TRBV24-1	TRBJ2-1	NA	TGTGCCACCAGTAAGGGGGATAGGGGGCGATTGTACAATGAGCAGTTCTTC	CATSKGDRGRLYNEQFF
TRBD2	TRBV6-2/TRBV6-3	TRBJ2-1	once	TGTGCCAGCAGTTACTATGCGGGGGGGCCGAATGAGCAGTTCTTC	CASSYYAGGPNEQFF
NA	TRBV7-2	TRBJ2-3	NA	TGTGCCAGCAGCCGTGGACAGTACACAGATACGCAGTATTTT	CASSRGQYTDTQYF
TRBD2	TRBV11-2	TRBJ2-1	NA	TGTGCCAGCAGCTTAGGGGGACTAGTCTACAATGAGCAGTTCTTC	CASSLGGLVYNEQFF
NA	TRBV3-1/TRBV3-2	TRBJ1-1	NA	TGTGCCAGCAGCCAAGAATCTCGCACTGAAGCTTTCTTT	CASSQESRTEAFF
NA	TRBV19	TRBJ2-5	NA	TGTGCCAGTAGTAGGGCTAACCAAGAGACCCAGTACTTC	CASSRANQETQYF
NA	TRBV5-6	TRBJ2-5	NA	TGTGCCAGCAGCCCGGGAGATCCCCACCAAGAGACCCAGTACTTC	CASSPGDPHQETQYF
NA	TRBV5-6	TRBJ1-1	NA	TGTGCCAGCAGCTTCCTAAACACTGAAGCTTTCTTT	CASSFLNTEAFF
NA	TRBV5-6	TRBJ1-1	NA	TGTGCCAGCAGCTTCGGGGATAGTAGGGAAGCTTTCTTT	CASSFGDSREAFF
NA	TRBV30	TRBJ1-2	NA	TGTGCCAGACGTACAGGGAACTATGGCTACACCTTC	CARRTGNYGYTF
NA	TRBV9	TRBJ2-5	once	TGTGCCAGCAGCGTACTCCCTTTCGGAGAGACCCAGTACTTC	CASSVLPFGETQYF
TRBD1	TRBV10-3	TRBJ1-1	NA	TGTGCCATCACAGGGGGTCGGTACACTGAAGCTTTCTTT	CAITGGRYTEAFF
TRBD1	TRBV3-1/TRBV3-2	TRBJ1-1	NA	TGTGCCAGCAGCCGCGGGACAGGGAATACTGAAGCTTTCTTT	CASSRGTGNTEAFF
NA	TRBV11-2	TRBJ1-3	once	TGTGCCAGCAGCCTCAGGGATTCTGGAAACACCATATATTTT	CASSLRDSGNTIYF
NA	TRBV11-3	TRBJ2-1	NA	TGTGCCAGCAGCCTAGTCGGCAGGGAAATCAATGAGCAGTTCTTC	CASSLVGREINEQFF
NA	TRBV7-8	TRBJ1-1	NA	TGTGCCAGCAGGACGATCGCCACCAGGGGTGAAGCTTTCTTT	CASRTIATRGEAFF
TRBD1	TRBV7-2	TRBJ1-5	once	TGTGCCAGCAGCCCTGACAGGGGGAGCAATCAGCCCCAGCATTTT	CASSPDRGSNQPQHF
NA	TRBV12-3/TRBV12-4	TRBJ1-3	once	TGTGCCAGCGGCTCGGGCTCTGGAAACACCATATATTTT	CASGSGSGNTIYF
NA	TRBV7-3	TRBJ2-5	NA	TGTGCCAGCAGCTTAACTGGGGACTCGGGGGAGACCCAGTACTTC	CASSLTGDSGETQYF
NA	TRBV7-5	TRBJ1-2	NA	TGTGTCAGAAGCCCCGGACAGGGCTGGGGCTACACCTTC	CVRSPGQGWGYTF
NA	TRBV7-9	TRBJ1-2	few	TGTGCCAGCAGCCCAGGACAGTCCAACTATGGCTACACCTTC	CASSPGQSNYGYTF
NA	TRBV11-2	TRBJ2-1	NA	TGTGCCAGCAGACCTAGCGCCAATGAGCAGTTCTTC	CASRPSANEQFF